This T cell receptor beta chain was recorded in a study of chemoradiotherapy in HPV16-positive cancers. Study in general: A couple of HPV16-positive patients' cells yielded candidate HPV-specific clones and common motifs.

V lost 2 bases, J lost 7 bases, and 12 bases lay in between. Germline values: CDR1 SGHRS, CDR2 YFSETQ. The CDR3 is 13 residues long. A word on this clone: Its antigen is still unknown.

Produced via immunoSEQ multiplex PCR; TCRdb's table is partial and in-frame only. The sample records some 15,000 clones, 60% to 85% being singletons. Whole-study results and caveats: In HPV16-positive patients, HPV-responsive T-cell expansion tracked better recurrence-free survival. HPV-specific T cells were functionally defined from only two HPV16-positive patients.

This clonotype was obtained from a human donor with HPV-associated anogenital cancer. Sampling was performed from a patient who underwent chemoradiotherapy. This chain links TRBV5-1 with TRBJ1-2; no clear D gene. The CDR3 coding sequence is TGCGCCAGCAGCTTAGACGGACCAGCTGGCTACACCTTC. This codes for CASSLDGPAGYTF.